These 18 T cell receptor beta chains came from one sample sequenced in a study of cytomegalovirus exposure and HLA in healthy donors. This PCR relied on a set of 60 Vbeta primers and 13 Jbeta primers. Here immunoSEQ multiplex PCR was the method, and the copy in TCRdb shows in-frame clones only, minus some. Here the sample table reports 170,000 or so clones. The sequenced material came from PBMCs. The receptors here all came from a man aged 30 to 45 in good health and CMV-seronegative.

The V gene is TRBV5-1, the J gene TRBJ2-7; 10 positions agree with TRBD2. Trimming cost V 4 bases and J 4 bases; bases outside gene matches: 14. This CDR3 contains 17 residues. Germline V gives CDR1 SGHRS, CDR2 YFSETQ. The CDR3 reads CASSLDPGLAGAYEQYF. The CDR3 DNA sequence: TGCGCCAGCAGCCTTGACCCCGGGCTAGCGGGAGCATACGAGCAGTACTTC.

This chain uses TRBV7-2 with TRBJ2-7, with 9 bases identical to TRBD2. Germline loops: CDR1 SGHTA, CDR2 FQGNSA. The junction had 10 bases not matched to a gene; V was cut back by 2 bases and J by 5 bases. The CDR3 totals 16 residues. CDR3 protein: CASSLRRLSGSHEQYF. As DNA, the CDR3 is TGTGCCAGCAGCTTAAGGAGGCTTAGCGGGAGCCACGAGCAGTACTTC.

This chain links TRBV2 with TRBJ2-7; the match to TRBD1 covers 11 bases. With 8 bases clipped from V and 4 bases from J, the junction kept 4 bases outside the gene matches. The CDR3 extends over 13 amino acids. Per germline, CDR1 SNHLY and CDR2 FYNNEI. The CDR3 region has the DNA TGTGCCAGCGGGGGACAGGGGGGGTACGAGCAGTACTTC. Translated, it gives CASGGQGGYEQYF.

The chain couples TRBV18 to TRBJ2-4; D ambiguous. Between the trimmed V and J ends, which lost 3 bases and 2 bases, there was a span of 14 bases. The length of the CDR3 is 16 residues. The germline V gene has CDR1 KGHSH and CDR2 LQKENI. CDR3 DNA: TGTGCCAGCTCACCCAAAGAAGGCAGGACCAAAAACATTCAGTACTTC. This sequence encodes CASSPKEGRTKNIQYF.

This chain's CDR3 is CASSIDRANTEAFF. The CDR3 coding sequence is TGTGCCAGTAGTATTGACAGGGCGAACACTGAAGCTTTCTTT. The genes are TRBV19 and TRBJ1-1, with 7 bases fitting TRBD1. The CDR3 loop spans 14 amino acids. Unmatched junction bases numbered 2, after V lost 3 bases and J lost 1 base. CDR1 is LNHDA and CDR2 is SQIVND in the germline V gene (reference sequence). The variable domain in full, with the rest retrieved from reference TRBV19 and TRBJ1-1, is DGGITQSPKYLFRKEGQNVTLSCEQNLNHDAMYWYRQDPGQGLRLIYYSQIVNDFQKGDIAEGYSVSREKKESFPLTVTSAQKNPTAFYLCASSIDRANTEAFFGQGTRLTVV.

The chain links TRBV10-3 to TRBJ2-7; the match to TRBD2 covers 13 bases. Germline V CDR1 and CDR2: ENHRY, SYGVKD. With 6 bases clipped from V and 3 bases from J, the junction kept 5 bases outside the gene matches. There are 15 residues in the CDR3. The CDR3 loop is CAISHGTSGNYEQYF. CDR3 nucleotides: TGTGCCATCAGCCACGGGACTAGCGGGAACTACGAGCAGTACTTC.

The V gene is TRBV9, the J gene TRBJ2-1; 14 bases fit TRBD2. V shed 1 base, J shed 6 bases, and the junction held 9 bases outside the gene matches. Germline V lookup: CDR1 SGDLS, CDR2 YYNGEE. The CDR3 covers 18 residues. The CDR3 region has the DNA TGTGCCAGCAGCGTAACTGGGACTAGCGGGAGATCAACCAATGAGCAGTTCTTC. This sequence encodes CASSVTGTSGRSTNEQFF.

The J gene is TRBJ2-1, the V gene TRBV10-2; 12 bases match TRBD2. Germline V gene lookup returns CDR1 WSHSY and CDR2 SAAADI. The CDR3 length is 15 residues. The V and J ends lost 4 bases and 9 bases, in that order; junction bases with no gene match: 7. The CDR3 nucleotides read TGCGCCAGCAGTGCGCTAGCGGGAGGGCACGTTGAGCAGTTCTTC. Residues: CASSALAGGHVEQFF.

J is TRBJ2-3 and V is TRBV28, with 13 bases that match TRBD2. The CDR3 loop spans 17 amino acids. Losses at the gene ends were 2 bases for V and 3 bases for J; bases not matched to a gene: 5. Looked up from germline, CDR1 is MDHEN and CDR2 is SYDVKM. This chain's CDR3 is CASSLGTSGRVTDTQYF. CDR3 nucleotides: TGTGCCAGCAGTTTAGGCACTAGCGGGAGGGTTACAGATACGCAGTATTTT.

The chain carries TRBV5-1 and TRBJ2-3, with TRBD2 matching over 12 bases. Germline values: CDR1 SGHRS, CDR2 YFSETQ. This CDR3 region has 19 residues. Losses at the gene ends were 3 bases for V and 0 bases for J; bases not matched to a gene: 11. For the CDR3, the DNA is TGCGCCAGCAGCTCGCAACCGGGACTAGCGGGCCCTAGCACAGATACGCAGTATTTT. Its translation is CASSSQPGLAGPSTDTQYF.

The chain recombines TRBV6-6 with TRBJ2-7, with 8 bases lining up with TRBD2. J gave up 2 bases and V 6 bases, and 6 bases lay outside the gene matches. Germline lookup yields CDR1 MNHNY and CDR2 SVGAGI (reference sequence). The CDR3 length is 14 residues. The CDR3 spells CASRLTSDTYEQYF. The CDR3 DNA is TGTGCCAGCAGGCTGACTAGCGACACCTACGAGCAGTACTTC.

The chain has TRBV19 and TRBJ1-2; 7 nucleotides match TRBD1. V shed 3 bases and J 10 bases; nucleotides not matched to a gene: 14. CDR1 LNHDA and CDR2 SQIVND come from the germline V gene (reference sequence). CDR3 length: 15 residues. The CDR3 sequence: CASSMRGPGPPAYTF. The DNA of the CDR3 is TGTGCCAGTAGTATGAGGGGGCCTGGGCCTCCTGCCTACACCTTC.

This chain joins TRBV7-9 and TRBJ1-2; the D gene is possibly TRBD1 (5 bases). Trimming removed 3 bases from V and 6 bases from J, with 8 bases in between. Per the germline V gene, CDR1 is SEHNR and CDR2 is FQNEAQ (reference sequence). This CDR3 spans 12 amino acids. The CDR3 sequence: CASSFGGDGYTF. The CDR3 bases are TGTGCCAGCAGCTTTGGAGGGGATGGCTACACCTTC.

The CDR3 sequence is CASSPERNTGELFF. Written as DNA, the CDR3 is TGTGCCAGCTCACCAGAGAGAAACACCGGGGAGCTGTTTTTT. The V call is TRBV18, the J call TRBJ2-2; D is uncertain. The CDR3 totals 14 residues. Germline V gives CDR1 KGHSH, CDR2 LQKENI. The V end was cut by 2 bases, the J end by 2 bases, with 6 bases between.

This chain connects TRBV29-1 to TRBJ2-7; 10 positions match TRBD1. This CDR3 region has 15 residues. In germline, CDR1 is SQVTM, CDR2 ANQGSEA. The V gene end was trimmed by 2 bases and the J gene end by 4 bases; junction bases not matched to a gene: 8. As DNA, the CDR3 is TGCAGCGTTGAAATCCCGACAGGGGGCAGGTACGAGCAGTACTTC. Translation gives CSVEIPTGGRYEQYF.

The chain uses TRBV5-6 and TRBJ1-1; the D gene is possibly TRBD1 (5 bases). Trimming stripped 4 bases from V and 3 bases from J, with 13 bases between. In germline, CDR1 is SGHDT, CDR2 YYEEEE. The CDR3 totals 14 residues. CDR3 sequence reads: CASSTTGSDTEAFF. DNA for the CDR3: TGTGCCAGCAGCACTACAGGATCAGACACTGAAGCTTTCTTT.

The chain links TRBV5-1 to TRBJ1-4, with 10 bases aligning to TRBD1. CDR3 length: 14 residues. Unmatched junction bases numbered 6, after V lost 5 bases and J lost 8 bases. Germline values: CDR1 SGHRS, CDR2 YFSETQ. The CDR3 DNA is TGCGCCAGCAGGGTGGGGACAGGGGACGAAAAACTGTTTTTT. It specifies CASRVGTGDEKLFF.

CDR3 amino acids: CASSPSYEQYF. CDR3 DNA sequence: TGTGCCAGCAGCCCTTCCTACGAGCAGTACTTC. This chain links TRBV7-2 with TRBJ2-7, with D uncertain. This CDR3 contains 11 residues. Trimming cost V 5 bases and J 1 base, with 3 bases left between them. Germline V gene lookup returns CDR1 SGHTA and CDR2 FQGNSA.